These 20 T cell receptor beta chains came from one sample sequenced in a study of blood T cell repertoires in COVID-19. Data came from immunoSEQ multiplex PCR; TCRdb stores just in-frame clones and leaves some out. This table holds approximately 290,000 clones, around 85% found once. Sequenced material: peripheral blood. These receptors all come from a human donor with COVID-19, enrolled during active disease. The donor label of this sample is uncertain.

This chain links TRBV28 with TRBJ1-4; 8 nucleotides line up with TRBD1. Germline lookup yields CDR1 MDHEN and CDR2 SYDVKM. There are 18 residues in the CDR3. The trim removed 6 bases at V and 5 bases at J, leaving 17 bases unmatched. The CDR3 protein is CASSPGQGHPDRNEKLFF. DNA of the CDR3: TGTGCCAGCAGCCCCGGACAGGGACACCCCGATAGGAATGAAAAACTGTTTTTT. Full variable domain (outside the CDR3, taken from reference TRBV28 and TRBJ1-4): DVKVTQSSRYLVKRTGEKVFLECVQDMDHENMFWYRQDPGLGLRLIYFSYDVKMKEKGDIPEGYSVSREKKERFSLILESASTNQTSMYLCASSPGQGHPDRNEKLFFGSGTQLSVL.

This clone occurred a few times. The chain recombines TRBV9 with TRBJ1-2; 12 bases line up with TRBD1. Germline assignment: CDR1 SGDLS and CDR2 YYNGEE. The CDR3 is made up of 14 amino acids. V lost 4 bases, J lost 7 bases, and 5 bases stayed unmatched. CDR3 DNA sequence: TGTGCCAGCAGCTCACGGGACAGGGGGCTTGGCTACACCTTC. Encoded protein: CASSSRDRGLGYTF.

V usage is TRBV3-1 (or the pseudogene TRBV3-2) and J usage is TRBJ2-7, with 8 bases matching TRBD2. The CDR3 is made up of 14 amino acids. Per the germline V gene, CDR1 is LGHDT and CDR2 is YNNKEL (reference sequence). Germline trimming cut 7 bases from V and 5 bases from J; bases unmatched to any gene: 10. Here the CDR3 reads CASTKGTSRHEQYF. The DNA for the CDR3 is TGTGCCAGCACCAAGGGGACTAGTCGGCACGAGCAGTACTTC.

The V gene is TRBV7-9, the J gene TRBJ1-2; D might be TRBD1 (5 bases). This CDR3 spans 14 amino acids. V lost 6 bases and J lost 5, with 16 bases in between. CDR1 and CDR2 (germline): SEHNR, FQNEAQ (reference sequence). CDR3 bases: TGTGCCAGCAGTTTATCTCAGGCAGGGTATGGCTACACCTTC. This gives the protein CASSLSQAGYGYTF.

This clone came up once. The rearrangement links TRBV7-8 to TRBJ2-5; 9 bases map to TRBD1. Germline V gene sequence: CDR1 SGHVS, CDR2 FQNEAQ. V lost 5 bases, J lost 2 bases, and 27 bases stayed unmatched. The CDR3 consists of 22 residues. The DNA of the CDR3 is TGTGCCAGCAGCCAACAGGATATCTCTTTGGGACAGGGCTACTTGGTTCAAGAGACCCAGTACTTC. This gives the protein CASSQQDISLGQGYLVQETQYF.

This clone was seen a handful of times. The J gene is TRBJ1-2, the V gene TRBV5-1; D is uncertain. Germline values: CDR1 SGHRS, CDR2 YFSETQ. The CDR3 sequence is 13 residues long. V dropped 5 bases and J dropped 8 bases, with 16 bases sitting between them. The CDR3 coding sequence is TGCGCCAGCAGTCACGGTTATTCTGAAGGCTACACCTTC. Translation gives CASSHGYSEGYTF.

The rearrangement joins TRBV12-3 or TRBV12-4 to TRBJ1-4, with 7 nucleotides matching TRBD1. Unmatched junction bases numbered 7, after V lost 8 bases and J lost 7 bases. The CDR3 is 13 amino acids. The DNA of the CDR3 is TGTGCCAGCGGCCCGACAGGGAGTGAAAAACTGTTTTTT. Protein: CASGPTGSEKLFF.

This clone has just one count. This chain uses TRBV28 with TRBJ1-4; D not resolved. The V gene's germline CDR1 is MDHEN and CDR2 SYDVKM. Trimming cost V 2 bases and J 10 bases, with 11 bases left between them. This CDR3 has 13 residues. Here the CDR3 DNA reads TGTGCCAGCAGTTTAGACCCCGGGAGAAAACTGTTTTTT. Protein product: CASSLDPGRKLFF.

V is TRBV12-5 and J is TRBJ1-3; D gene uncertain. V lost 3 bases and J lost 0, with 12 bases in between. This CDR3 comprises 16 residues. Germline CDR1 is LGHNT and CDR2 is FRNRAP. CDR3 coding DNA: TGTGCTAGTGGTTTTGTGGAGAAATTCTCTGGAAACACCATATATTTT. Protein product: CASGFVEKFSGNTIYF.

The rearrangement uses TRBV5-4 and TRBJ2-1; 7 bases are a match to TRBD2. The CDR3 totals 16 residues. With 4 bases clipped from V and 5 bases from J, the junction kept 12 bases outside the gene matches. Germline CDR1 SGHNT, CDR2 YYREEE (reference sequence). The DNA for the CDR3 is TGTGCCAGCAGCGTTTCCCGGGCTAGCGGCAACAATGAGCAGTTCTTC. Its protein is CASSVSRASGNNEQFF.

J is TRBJ1-4 and V is TRBV27; 8 nucleotides match TRBD1. Germline trimming cut 0 bases from V and 14 bases from J; bases unmatched to any gene: 8. The CDR3 contains 14 residues. In germline, CDR1 is MNHEY, CDR2 SMNVEV (reference sequence). The CDR3 loop is CASSLSGQGARLFF. CDR3 coding DNA: TGTGCCAGCAGTTTATCGGGGCAGGGGGCAAGGCTGTTTTTT. Full variable domain (outside the CDR3, taken from reference TRBV27 and TRBJ1-4): EAQVTQNPRYLITVTGKKLTVTCSQNMNHEYMSWYRQDPGLGLRQIYYSMNVEVTDKGDVPEGYKVSRKEKRNFPLILESPSPNQTSLYFCASSLSGQGARLFFGSGTQLSVL.

Written as DNA, the CDR3 is TGTGCCATCAGTGAGTCGACTAGCGGAGACCAAACCCGAGAGACACTATACAATGAGCAGTTCTTC. This gives the protein CAISESTSGDQTRETLYNEQFF. The J gene is TRBJ2-1, the V gene TRBV10-3, with 9 positions matching TRBD2. The V segment lost 0 bases and the J segment 4 bases; nucleotides outside the gene matches: 22. CDR1 ENHRY and CDR2 SYGVKD come from the germline V gene. This CDR3 has 22 residues.

The chain is built from TRBV6-5 and TRBJ2-6, with D uncertain. The V and J ends lost 6 bases and 0 bases respectively, with 3 bases between them. The CDR3 totals 13 residues. Germline V lookup: CDR1 MNHEY, CDR2 SVGAGI. CDR3 sequence: CASRRSGANVLTF. Here the CDR3 DNA reads TGTGCCAGCAGGCGCTCTGGGGCCAACGTCCTGACTTTC.

Turning to this clone: Other DNA variants within this sample encode the same CDR3. The chain combines TRBV2 with TRBJ1-5; unclear D gene. CDR1 and CDR2 (germline): SNHLY, FYNNEI. This CDR3 region has 13 residues. The germline V and J ends were trimmed by 9 bases and 0 bases, with 9 bases remaining between them. CDR3 sequence reads: CASSTDSNQPQHF. For the CDR3, the DNA is TGTGCCAGTAGCACGGATAGCAATCAGCCCCAGCATTTT.

The chain is built from TRBV28 and TRBJ2-1, with 7 bases lining up with TRBD2. The CDR3 covers 15 residues. V shed 3 bases and J 8 bases; nucleotides not matched to a gene: 10. Germline CDR1 reads MDHEN; CDR2 reads SYDVKM. CDR3 protein: CASSLGGTGADEQFF. DNA of the CDR3: TGTGCCAGCAGTTTGGGAGGGACGGGAGCGGATGAGCAGTTCTTC.

The CDR3 is CATKTSYGYTF. CDR3 DNA: TGTGCCACCAAAACCAGTTATGGCTACACCTTC. This rearrangement joins TRBV24-1 to TRBJ1-2, with D uncertain. Germline V lookup: CDR1 KGHDR, CDR2 SFDVKD. The CDR3 has 11 residues. V was pared by 8 bases and J by 5 bases, with 8 bases between.

J is TRBJ2-7 and V is TRBV5-1, with D possibly being TRBD2 (5 bases). The V end was cut by 0 bases, the J end by 3 bases, with 7 bases between. The CDR3 loop spans 13 amino acids. Germline V CDR1 and CDR2: SGHRS, YFSETQ. The CDR3 DNA reads TGCGCCAGCAGCTTGGGGGAGATCTACGAGCAGTACTTC. The encoded protein is CASSLGEIYEQYF.

This chain connects TRBV9 to TRBJ2-1, with TRBD2 matching over 15 bases. Germline trimming cut 3 bases from V and 4 bases from J; bases unmatched to any gene: 8. The germline V gene has CDR1 SGDLS and CDR2 YYNGEE. The CDR3 runs to 18 residues. The CDR3 is CASSERGTSGRLYNEQFF. In nucleotides, the CDR3 is TGTGCCAGCAGCGAGAGGGGGACTAGCGGGAGGCTATACAATGAGCAGTTCTTC.

The chain recombines TRBV28 with TRBJ1-2; possible D gene TRBD1, 6 bases. Germline V CDR1 and CDR2: MDHEN, SYDVKM. Trimming took 3 bases from V and 8 from J, leaving 10 bases between them. CDR3 length: 12 amino acids. The CDR3 region is CASSFGQWGYTF. CDR3 DNA: TGTGCCAGCAGTTTCGGACAGTGGGGCTACACCTTC.

The V gene is TRBV15, the J gene TRBJ1-2; 8 bases match TRBD1. With V trimmed by 1 base and J by 4 bases, 2 bases remained unmatched. The CDR3 is 14 residues long. Germline loops: CDR1 LNHNV, CDR2 YYDKDF (reference sequence). CDR3 coding DNA: TGTGCCACCAGCAGAGCAGGGGGCAGCTATGGCTACACCTTC. Protein sequence: CATSRAGGSYGYTF.